This T cell receptor beta chain was sequenced for a study of cytomegalovirus exposure and HLA in healthy donors. The overall study: Most donors, 70% to 85% of 398 genotyped, fell in the Caucasian-associated ancestry cluster. General observations from the study: Analysis performed later found 16,951 TCR beta sequences associated with HLA alleles at 0.05 false discovery rate. A later analysis reportedly identified an Asian-associated ancestry cluster as carrying fewer N-insertions than the roughly 600-donor mean.

CDR1 is MGHRA and CDR2 is YSYEKL in the germline V gene. The length of the CDR3 is 14 residues. On this clone: The antigen remains undetermined.

It was with 60 Vbeta and 13 Jbeta primers that the PCR ran. The assay was immunoSEQ multiplex PCR, and TCRdb's table has in-frame clones only and misses some. This sample has 200,000 to 250,000 clones, with less than 85% found just once. The source is a man between 18 and 29 years old in good health and CMV-seronegative. Sequenced input: PBMCs. J is TRBJ1-3 and V is TRBV4-1, with TRBD1 as a possible D gene (5 bases). The DNA of the CDR3 is TGCGCTTCGGGGGGGACGAACTCTGGAAACACCATATATTTT. It translates to CASGGTNSGNTIYF.